One sample yielded the 29 T cell receptor beta chains listed below, sequenced in a study of blood T cell repertoires in COVID-19. Some clones are missing from TCRdb's copy, which holds only in-frame ones; the method was immunoSEQ multiplex PCR. The profile shows 240,000 or so clones, about 89% of them singletons. Sequencing used PBMCs or T cells enriched from blood (not recorded which). The receptor set was obtained from a man between 40 and 49 years old who had recovered from COVID-19.

Note on this clone: Other DNA variants within this sample encode the same CDR3. This chain connects TRBV7-8 to TRBJ2-2; 10 bases align to TRBD2. CDR3 size: 16 residues. Germline trimming cut 5 bases from V and 5 bases from J; bases unmatched to any gene: 8. The germline gives CDR1 SGHVS, CDR2 FQNEAQ. The CDR3 spells CASSRLAGVRTGELFF. CDR3 sequence (DNA): TGTGCCAGCAGCCGTCTAGCGGGAGTAAGAACCGGGGAGCTGTTTTTT.

The rearrangement links TRBV7-3 to TRBJ2-2; 13 nucleotides line up with TRBD2. Germline trimming cut 3 bases from V and 4 bases from J; bases unmatched to any gene: 2. Germline CDR1 reads SGHTA; CDR2 reads FQGTGA. The CDR3 runs to 16 residues. The CDR3: CASSLGLAGSTGELFF. CDR3 bases: TGTGCCAGCAGCTTGGGACTAGCGGGGTCCACCGGGGAGCTGTTTTTT.

The V and J genes are TRBV12-5 and TRBJ2-1; D is perhaps TRBD2 (6 bases). Deletions cut 8 bases from V and 7 bases from J, with 30 bases between. Per the germline V gene, CDR1 is LGHNT and CDR2 is FRNRAP. This CDR3 has 18 residues. For the CDR3, the DNA is TGTGCTAGTTTCGGGCCTAGCGTGGGGCTAGAGGTGGGTAATGAGCAGTTCTTC. This sequence encodes CASFGPSVGLEVGNEQFF.

This rearrangement joins TRBV30 to TRBJ1-5, with a tentative D call TRBD1 (6 bases). This CDR3 region has 18 residues. Germline V CDR1 and CDR2: GTSNPN, SVGIG (reference sequence). Trimming left V 5 bases short and J 2 bases short, with 25 bases between. The chain's CDR3 is CAWPPTGRGAWGNQPQHF. The CDR3 bases are TGTGCCTGGCCACCTACCGGGCGGGGGGCGTGGGGCAATCAGCCCCAGCATTTT.

The chain employs TRBV19 and TRBJ1-1, with 7 positions matching TRBD1. V lost 3 bases to trimming and J lost 4 bases; unmatched junction nucleotides: 8. The CDR3 totals 15 residues. Germline V gene data show CDR1 as LNHDA and CDR2 as SQIVND (reference sequence). CDR3 in DNA: TGTGCCAGTAGTATCACAGGGGCGGCATCCACTGAAGCTTTCTTT. Translation gives CASSITGAASTEAFF.

Written as DNA, the CDR3 is TGCGCCAGCACCAACAACTACGAGCAGTACTTC. It is translated as CASTNNYEQYF. This chain links TRBV10-2 with TRBJ2-7, with D unclear. Germline V gene lookup returns CDR1 WSHSY and CDR2 SAAADI. The length of the CDR3 is 11 residues. Deletions cut 7 bases from V and 3 bases from J, with 7 bases between.

This sequence joins TRBV9 and TRBJ2-3, with 11 bases that match TRBD2. The CDR3 loop spans 16 amino acids. The germline gives CDR1 SGDLS, CDR2 YYNGEE. After removal of 3 bases from V and 1 base from J, the junction contained 4 bases not matched to a gene. CDR3 coding DNA: TGTGCCAGCAGCGGACTAGCGGGGTCGGGCACAGATACGCAGTATTTT. As protein: CASSGLAGSGTDTQYF.

The J gene is TRBJ1-3, the V gene TRBV5-6, with D unclear. Deletions cut 2 bases from V and 0 bases from J, with 12 bases between. CDR1 SGHDT and CDR2 YYEEEE come from the germline V gene. The CDR3 length is 16 residues. The CDR3 DNA is TGTGCCAGCAGCTTTTCCGGGTACTACTCTGGAAACACCATATATTTT. Amino acids: CASSFSGYYSGNTIYF.

The chain links TRBV18 to TRBJ1-2, with D unclear. The CDR3 is made up of 17 amino acids. CDR1 is KGHSH and CDR2 is LQKENI in the germline V gene. Trimming took off 2 bases at V and 1 base at J, with 17 bases between the two ends. This CDR3 reads CASSPTISSGINYGYTF. Written as DNA, the CDR3 is TGTGCCAGCTCACCAACGATATCATCCGGGATTAACTATGGCTACACCTTC.

The chain combines TRBV7-9 with TRBJ2-5, with D maybe TRBD1 (5 bases). The germline V gene encodes CDR1 SEHNR and CDR2 FQNEAQ (reference sequence). This CDR3 contains 13 residues. Between the trimmed V and J ends, which lost 1 base and 7 bases, there was a span of 10 bases. The CDR3 loop is CASSLEGLGTQYF. CDR3 nucleotide sequence: TGTGCCAGCAGCTTAGAGGGGCTAGGGACCCAGTACTTC.

V is TRBV10-3 and J is TRBJ2-3, with a possible D match to TRBD2 (6 bases). Germline-derived CDR1 and CDR2 are ENHRY and SYGVKD. V was trimmed by 0 bases and J by 1 base, leaving 11 bases between them. This CDR3 contains 16 residues. The CDR3 protein is CAISESFWEGTDTQYF. In DNA, the CDR3 is TGTGCCATCAGTGAGTCGTTTTGGGAGGGCACAGATACGCAGTATTTT.

The chain carries TRBV2 and TRBJ1-2; tentatively, D is TRBD1 (5 bases). CDR3 length: 14 amino acids. Looked up from germline, CDR1 is SNHLY and CDR2 is FYNNEI. Trimming cost V 4 bases and J 0 bases, with 9 bases left between them. The chain's CDR3 is CASSVDRANYGYTF. CDR3 DNA: TGTGCCAGCAGTGTAGACAGAGCTAACTATGGCTACACCTTC.

The chain recombines TRBV20-1 with TRBJ2-1; TRBD2 might be the D (6 bases). Germline V gene sequence: CDR1 DFQATT, CDR2 SNEGSKA (reference sequence). The CDR3 runs 10 residues. V lost 5 bases and J 10 bases, leaving 9 bases between the germline ends. CDR3 protein: CSALAEEQFF. The CDR3 DNA is TGCAGTGCTTTAGCGGAAGAGCAGTTCTTC.

V gene TRBV11-2 combines with J gene TRBJ2-3; 11 positions agree with TRBD2. The junction had 5 bases not matched to a gene; V was cut back by 5 bases and J by 4 bases. Germline lookup yields CDR1 SGHAT and CDR2 FQNNGV. CDR3 size: 15 residues. The CDR3 here is CASSLSGGAPDTQYF. The CDR3 DNA is TGTGCCAGCAGCCTTAGCGGGGGGGCCCCAGATACGCAGTATTTT.

Here the CDR3 DNA reads TGCGCCAGCAGCCAATTACCAGGGGACAATCAGCCCCAGCATTTT. Translated: CASSQLPGDNQPQHF. The rearrangement links TRBV5-1 to TRBJ1-5, with D perhaps matching TRBD1 (6 bases). Trimming removed 4 bases from V and 3 bases from J, with 14 bases in between. Germline V gives CDR1 SGHRS, CDR2 YFSETQ. The CDR3 extends over 15 amino acids.

The chain combines TRBV11-2 with TRBJ2-7, with D unresolved. Germline assignment: CDR1 SGHAT and CDR2 FQNNGV. V was trimmed by 5 bases and J by 5 bases, leaving 13 bases between them. This CDR3 has 13 amino acids. CDR3 in amino acids: CASSPTRGHEQYF. CDR3 coding DNA: TGTGCCAGCAGCCCCACGAGAGGTCACGAGCAGTACTTC.

The chain carries TRBV15 and TRBJ1-2, with 9 bases aligning to TRBD1. V trimming: 6 bases; J trimming: 6 bases; junction bases outside the gene matches: 11. The CDR3 spans 15 residues. Germline values: CDR1 LNHNV, CDR2 YYDKDF (reference sequence). CDR3 protein: CATRDRDRDFNGYTF. The DNA for the CDR3 is TGTGCCACCAGGGACCGGGACAGGGATTTTAATGGCTACACCTTC.

The chain carries TRBV5-1 and TRBJ1-1, with D possibly matching TRBD1 (6 bases). This CDR3 contains 14 residues. Trimming left V 3 bases short and J 0 bases short, with 9 bases between. Germline CDR1 reads SGHRS; CDR2 reads YFSETQ. In DNA form, the CDR3 reads TGCGCCAGCAGCTCCGGACAGATGAACACTGAAGCTTTCTTT. It specifies CASSSGQMNTEAFF.

This chain's CDR3 is CSVKDTGNTNEKLFF. The CDR3 DNA reads as TGCAGCGTCAAAGACACAGGGAACACTAATGAAAAACTGTTTTTT. This sequence joins TRBV29-1 and TRBJ1-4; a weak D match, TRBD1 (6 bases). Germline assignment: CDR1 SQVTM and CDR2 ANQGSEA. V lost 6 bases and J lost 2, with 16 bases in between. This CDR3 spans 15 amino acids.

The genes are TRBV6-5 and TRBJ2-7; 7 positions agree with TRBD2. CDR1 and CDR2 from the germline V gene are MNHEY and SVGAGI. J lost 2 bases, V lost 2 bases, and 6 bases had no gene match. This CDR3 is 15 amino acids long. In DNA, the CDR3 is TGTGCCAGCAGTTACCGGGGGGACTGGGCCTACGAGCAGTACTTC. The encoded protein is CASSYRGDWAYEQYF.

V usage is TRBV2 and J usage is TRBJ2-5; 9 nucleotides match TRBD2. The CDR3 is 16 amino acids. Germline values: CDR1 SNHLY, CDR2 FYNNEI. Trimming removed 0 bases from V and 3 bases from J; junction bases left unmatched: 5. This CDR3 is CASSEALRGGEETQYF. In DNA, the CDR3 is TGTGCCAGCAGTGAAGCGCTTCGCGGGGGGGAAGAGACCCAGTACTTC. Looking up the rest from reference TRBV2 and TRBJ2-5 gives the full variable domain: EPEVTQTPSHQVTQMGQEVILRCVPISNHLYFYWYRQILGQKVEFLVSFYNNEISEKSEIFDDQFSVERPDGSNFTLKIRSTKLEDSAMYFCASSEALRGGEETQYFGPGTRLLVL.

This clone was counted only a few times. J is TRBJ2-7 and V is TRBV9; TRBD2 aligns across 11 bases. CDR3 length: 14 amino acids. The J segment lost 7 bases and the V segment lost 0 bases, leaving 3 bases of the junction unmatched. Germline V gene lookup returns CDR1 SGDLS and CDR2 YYNGEE. The CDR3 nucleotides read TGTGCCAGCAGCGTAGGACTAGCGGGGTTAGAGCAGTACTTC. It translates to CASSVGLAGLEQYF.

The rearrangement uses TRBV30 and TRBJ1-1; tentatively, D is TRBD1 (5 bases). The CDR3 contains 14 residues. Trimming stripped 0 bases from V and 7 bases from J, with 15 bases between. Germline V lookup: CDR1 GTSNPN, CDR2 SVGIG (reference sequence). DNA for the CDR3: TGTGCCTGGAGTGTACCAGGGCCAAGAGGTGAAGCTTTCTTT. This codes for CAWSVPGPRGEAFF. Filled out from reference TRBV30 and TRBJ1-1, the complete variable domain reads SQTIHQWPATLVQPVGSPLSLECTVEGTSNPNLYWYRQAAGRGLQLLFYSVGIGQISSEVPQNLSASRPQDRQFILSSKKLLLSDSGFYLCAWSVPGPRGEAFFGQGTRLTVV.

The chain couples TRBV5-1 to TRBJ2-1, with a tentative D call TRBD1 (6 bases). Trimming stripped 1 base from V and 8 bases from J, with 16 bases between. Germline CDR1 SGHRS, CDR2 YFSETQ. The CDR3 spans 15 residues. The CDR3 coding sequence is TGCGCCAGCAGCTTGTACCAGGGGAGTGACGATGAGCAGTTCTTC. Translation: CASSLYQGSDDEQFF.

This chain connects TRBV28 to TRBJ2-1; 9 nucleotides align to TRBD1. The junction had 5 bases not matched to a gene; V was cut back by 3 bases and J by 8 bases. The CDR3 covers 14 residues. CDR1 is MDHEN and CDR2 is SYDVKM in the germline V gene. The CDR3 bases are TGTGCCAGCAGTTTGGGACAGGGAGTTTATGAGCAGTTCTTC. It yields the protein CASSLGQGVYEQFF.

Points on this clone: The junction does not match germline at one end; this may be a read error. The chain uses TRBV29-1 and TRBJ2-1; 11 bases are a match to TRBD2. In germline, CDR1 is SQVTM, CDR2 ANQGSEA. The CDR3 length is 17 residues. In DNA, the CDR3 is TGCAGCGTGGAAGGGCTAGCGGGGGGAGGCCTCTACAATGAGCAGTTCTTC. Translating it yields CSVEGLAGGGLYNEQFF.

This clone was recorded only once. This chain uses TRBV18 with TRBJ2-3, with a tentative D call TRBD1 (6 bases). Between the trimmed V and J ends, which lost 4 bases and 3 bases, there was a span of 14 bases. CDR3 size: 15 residues. In germline, CDR1 is KGHSH, CDR2 LQKENI. CDR3 sequence (DNA): TGTGCCAGCTCACTTACAGGGTTCATAACAGATACGCAGTATTTT. It specifies CASSLTGFITDTQYF. The complete variable domain, with remaining parts taken from reference TRBV18 and TRBJ2-3, reads NAGVMQNPRHLVRRRGQEARLRCSPMKGHSHVYWYRQLPEEGLKFMVYLQKENIIDESGMPKERFSAEFPKEGPSILRIQQVVRGDSAAYFCASSLTGFITDTQYFGPGTRLTVL.

This chain links TRBV27 with TRBJ1-2, with a tentative D call TRBD1 (6 bases). CDR1 MNHEY and CDR2 SMNVEV come from the germline V gene (reference sequence). V was clipped by 4 bases and J by 6 bases, with 18 bases between them. The CDR3 is 15 amino acids. The CDR3 is CASSSLQGLSDGYTF. As DNA, the CDR3 is TGTGCCAGCAGTTCCTTACAGGGTCTATCCGATGGCTACACCTTC.

The sample holds one count of this clone. The chain links TRBV11-3 to TRBJ2-4; 11 bases line up with TRBD2. The CDR3 sequence is 16 residues long. V shed 4 bases and J 8 bases; nucleotides not matched to a gene: 10. The germline V gene has CDR1 SGHNT and CDR2 YENEEA. In nucleotides, the CDR3 is TGTGCCAGCAGCTCATTTCTAGCGGGGGGATCGGACATTCAGTACTTC. This encodes CASSSFLAGGSDIQYF.